This is a list of T cell receptor beta chains from one sample in a study of human T cells and chemical hapten exposure. MiXCR, applied by TCRdb to the RACE reads, yields one record per CDR3 protein. The sample comprises approximately 77,000 distinct CDR3 sequences, roughly 7.6% of which are singletons, and approximately 1.5% rests with the top ten. The source was whole blood, collected in connection with sensitization to the hapten diphenylcyclopropenone (DPC). Receptors originate from a woman aged 30 to 39 with alopecia areata. Some clones in this sample may be carry-over from other donors' samples. CDR3s include the opening cysteine and the closing phenylalanine or tryptophan. A D gene is named only where the DNA matches it firmly. Some rows have no size entry. The others give once, few or many, or a class for an expanded clone.

>TRBV7-9|TRBJ1-2|-|13|many
CASSLSVRGGYTF
TGTGCCAGCAGCTTAAGTGTGAGAGGGGGCTACACCTTC
>TRBV7-2|TRBJ1-1|-|13|few
CASRQTGGTEAFF
TGTGCCAGCAGGCAAACCGGGGGCACTGAAGCTTTCTTT
>TRBV2|TRBJ1-4|-|13|-
CASSGQGGEKLFF
TGTGCCAGCAGTGGGCAGGGAGGTGAAAAACTGTTTTTT
>TRBV28|TRBJ1-2|-|15|few
CASSLRRETYYGYTF
TGTGCCAGCAGTTTGAGGCGGGAGACTTACTATGGCTACACCTTC
>TRBV5-1|TRBJ1-1|-|13|few
CASSVASNTEAFF
TGCGCCAGCAGCGTGGCCAGTAACACTGAAGCTTTCTTT
>TRBV6-5|TRBJ2-3|-|18|many
CASAFGGGYISSTDTQYF
TGTGCCAGCGCCTTCGGCGGGGGCTATATTTCTAGCACAGATACGCAGTATTTT
>TRBV20-1|TRBJ2-1|TRBD2|13|many
CSALGGAYNEQFF
TGCAGTGCCCTCGGGGGGGCCTACAATGAGCAGTTCTTC
>TRBV2|TRBJ2-3|TRBD2|15|many
CASNSGGSSTDTQYF
TGTGCCAGCAATTCGGGGGGGTCTAGCACAGATACGCAGTATTTT
>TRBV12-3/TRBV12-4|TRBJ1-5|TRBD1|13|-
CASSSRQGTPQHF
TGTGCCAGCAGTTCAAGACAGGGTACGCCCCAGCATTTT
>TRBV5-4|TRBJ1-3|-|14|-
CASSLAGSGNTIYF
TGTGCCAGCAGCTTGGCAGGATCTGGAAACACCATATATTTT
>TRBV7-9|TRBJ1-1|-|14|many
CASSLARMETEAFF
TGTGCCAGCAGCTTAGCGCGAATGGAAACTGAAGCTTTCTTT
>TRBV12-3/TRBV12-4|TRBJ1-2|-|12|few
CASSPGRGGYTF
TGTGCCAGCAGTCCGGGAAGGGGCGGCTACACCTTC
>TRBV7-2|TRBJ1-1|TRBD1|16|-
CASSFDRAQENTEAFF
TGTGCCAGCAGCTTCGACAGGGCGCAGGAGAACACTGAAGCTTTCTTT
>TRBV5-1|TRBJ2-5|-|13|few
CASSLGPKETQYF
TGCGCCAGCAGCTTGGGACCAAAAGAGACCCAGTACTTC
>TRBV6-2/TRBV6-3|TRBJ1-5|-|15|-
CASSHDRNSNQPQHF
TGTGCCAGCAGTCACGACAGAAATAGCAATCAGCCCCAGCATTTT
>TRBV12-3/TRBV12-4|TRBJ1-2|-|15|-
CASSSGGLSAYGYTF
TGTGCCAGCAGTTCTGGTGGACTTTCCGCCTATGGCTACACCTTC
>TRBV27|TRBJ2-7|-|15|many
CASSLGVGGAYEQYF
TGTGCCAGCAGTTTGGGTGTTGGGGGCGCCTACGAGCAGTACTTC
>TRBV7-9|TRBJ1-1|TRBD1|15|few
CASSQLQGAMAEAFF
TGTGCCAGCAGCCAACTACAGGGGGCAATGGCTGAAGCTTTCTTT
>TRBV9|TRBJ2-1|-|16|many
CASSLLGHGNYNEQFF
TGTGCCAGCAGCCTTCTTGGGCACGGGAACTACAATGAGCAGTTCTTC
>TRBV15|TRBJ1-1|-|15|-
CATSRDGAPNTEAFF
TGTGCCACCAGCAGAGATGGGGCCCCGAACACTGAAGCTTTCTTT
>TRBV5-8|TRBJ2-6|-|16|many
CASSLGTGSGANVLTF
TGTGCCAGCAGCTTAGGGACGGGCTCTGGGGCCAACGTCCTGACTTTC
>TRBV9|TRBJ1-6|-|14|many
CASSPYKGNSPLHF
TGTGCCAGCAGCCCCTATAAGGGGAATTCACCCCTCCACTTT
>TRBV4-2|TRBJ2-1|-|17|few
CASSQVWGGGLYNEQFF
TGTGCCAGCAGCCAAGTATGGGGGGGGGGCCTCTACAATGAGCAGTTCTTC
>TRBV7-2|TRBJ1-6|-|16|many
CASSLMVQGRNSPLHF
TGTGCCAGCAGCTTAATGGTACAGGGTCGTAATTCACCCCTCCACTTT
>TRBV6-6|TRBJ1-2|TRBD1|12|-
CASNTGDYGYTF
TGTGCCAGCAACACAGGGGACTATGGCTACACCTTC
>TRBV2|TRBJ2-3|TRBD1|13|many
CASRDRPTDTQYF
TGTGCCAGCCGGGACAGGCCCACAGATACGCAGTATTTT
>TRBV29-1|TRBJ2-7|-|13|many
CSVEAPGGDEQYF
TGCAGCGTTGAAGCCCCCGGGGGCGACGAGCAGTACTTC
>TRBV9|TRBJ2-7|-|14|many
CASSSEGENNEQYF
TGTGCCAGCAGCTCCGAGGGGGAAAACAACGAGCAGTACTTC
>TRBV6-1|TRBJ1-1|TRBD1|15|many
CASSEARQGGLEAFF
TGTGCCAGCAGTGAAGCGCGGCAGGGGGGCCTTGAAGCTTTCTTT
>TRBV7-9|TRBJ1-1|TRBD1|16|few
CASSLEAGGPNTEAFF
TGTGCCAGCAGCTTAGAGGCAGGGGGCCCGAACACTGAAGCTTTCTTT